The sample holds one count of the clone carrying this T cell receptor (beta chain). V shed 6 bases and J shed 6 bases, with 15 bases lying between them. CDR1 is MNHEY, CDR2 SVGAGI, per germline. The CDR3 length is 13 residues. The method was immunoSEQ multiplex PCR; TCRdb's version includes in-frame clones alone and lacks a portion of them. Of approximately 260,000 clones listed, 70% to 90% are singletons. The sample belongs to a study of blood T cell repertoires in COVID-19. This clonotype was sampled from a woman in her seventies with acute or convalescent COVID-19. This chain links TRBV6-5 with TRBJ2-7; D is possibly TRBD1 (5 bases). Sample: peripheral blood. CDR3 sequence reads: CASSRQPEVEQYF. The CDR3 DNA follows: TGTGCCAGCAGCCGACAGCCCGAGGTCGAGCAGTACTTC.